Listed below are T cell receptor beta chains from one sample, sequenced in a study of blood T cells in healthy people across ages. Via MiXCR, TCRdb re-called the 5' RACE reads, giving one row per CDR3 protein. The sample carries some 1.5 million distinct CDR3 sequences, over 25% recorded once. Input material: blood. These TCRs come from a woman in her 30s in good health. CDR3s include the opening cysteine and the closing phenylalanine or tryptophan. A D gene is named only where the DNA matches it firmly. Expanded clones get a size class; other rows say once, few or many, or leave the size out.

TRBD2	.	16	TRBJ2-3	TRBV30	CAWSTLSGGSTDTQYF	TGTGCCTGGAGTACCCTGAGCGGGGGTAGCACAGATACGCAGTATTTT
TRBD1	.	13	TRBJ2-5	TRBV25-1	CASSAWTGKKQYF	TGTGCCAGCAGTGCGTGGACAGGGAAGAAGCAGTACTTC
.	few	17	TRBJ2-5	TRBV5-1	CASSSSVQGGPEETQYF	TGCGCCAGCAGCTCCTCGGTCCAGGGGGGGCCCGAAGAGACCCAGTACTTC
.	few	15	TRBJ1-1	TRBV7-9	CASSHKRGAVGEAFF	TGTGCCAGCAGCCACAAGAGGGGGGCAGTTGGTGAAGCTTTCTTT
.	.	17	TRBJ1-2	TRBV5-1	CSSSLGVGPSPNYGYTF	TGCTCCAGCAGCTTGGGCGTGGGACCCAGCCCCAACTATGGCTACACCTTC
.	few	14	TRBJ2-1	TRBV27	CASSLRDQNNEQFF	TGTGCCAGCAGCCTCCGGGACCAAAACAATGAGCAGTTCTTC
TRBD1	.	14	TRBJ2-7	TRBV25-1	CASSTTGAPSEQYF	TGTGCCAGCAGTACGACAGGGGCCCCTTCCGAGCAGTACTTC
.	.	16	TRBJ2-3	TRBV10-3	CAISEFPGASTDTQYF	TGTGCCATCAGTGAGTTTCCGGGGGCAAGCACAGATACGCAGTATTTT
TRBD1	.	13	TRBJ1-2	TRBV6-5	CASSGTGKHGYTF	TGTGCCAGCAGTGGGACAGGCAAGCATGGCTACACCTTC
.	.	14	TRBJ1-4	TRBV2	CVTSAGGGDEKLFF	TGTGTCACGTCGGCCGGGGGAGGAGATGAAAAACTGTTTTTT
.	many	14	TRBJ2-7	TRBV28	CASSIPQGPYEQYF	TGTGCCAGCAGTATCCCTCAAGGGCCCTACGAGCAGTACTTC
.	.	14	TRBJ1-6	TRBV12-3/TRBV12-4	CASSRFGYNSPLHF	TGTGCCAGCAGCCGCTTTGGCTATAATTCACCCCTCCACTTT
.	.	13	TRBJ1-1	TRBV6-5	CASRGGGGTEAFF	TGTGCCAGCAGGGGAGGGGGTGGCACTGAAGCTTTCTTT
.	.	16	TRBJ1-1	TRBV27	CASSSVRERMNTEAFF	TGTGCCAGCAGTAGTGTCAGGGAAAGAATGAACACTGAAGCTTTCTTT
TRBD2	many	12	TRBJ2-3	TRBV7-2	CASRGDTDTQYF	TGTGCCAGCCGGGGGGACACAGATACGCAGTATTTT
TRBD1	.	14	TRBJ2-3	TRBV20-1	CSAPDRGSTDAQYF	TGCAGTGCGCCGGACAGGGGGAGCACAGATGCGCAGTATTTT
.	few	13	TRBJ1-4	TRBV20-1	CSAIRGQGEKLFF	TGCAGTGCTATACGGGGCCAGGGCGAAAAACTGTTTTTT
TRBD1	.	15	TRBJ2-1	TRBV14	CASSQGTGLYNEQFF	TGTGCCAGCAGCCAGGGGACAGGGTTATACAATGAGCAGTTCTTC
TRBD2	.	15	TRBJ2-1	TRBV6-1	CASIPTSGGYNEQFF	TGTGCCAGCATCCCGACTAGCGGGGGCTACAATGAGCAGTTCTTC
.	.	15	TRBJ1-2	TRBV3-1	CASSQDWGQLGGYTF	TGTGCCAGCAGCCAAGATTGGGGCCAACTGGGTGGCTACACCTTC
TRBD2	many	15	TRBJ2-7	TRBV20-1	CSAKTSGRSSYEQYF	TGCAGTGCAAAAACTAGCGGGAGGAGCTCCTACGAGCAGTACTTC
TRBD1	once	15	TRBJ1-2	TRBV6-5	CASSYNRGGGCGYTF	TGTGCCAGCAGTTACAACAGGGGCGGGGGGTGTGGCTACACCTTC
.	many	12	TRBJ2-7	TRBV25-1	CATQPSTAEQYF	TGTGCCACCCAACCCTCGACCGCCGAGCAGTACTTC
.	many	11	TRBJ2-4	TRBV27	CASSSAREQYF	TGTGCCAGCAGTTCCGCTAGGGAGCAGTACTTC
.	.	17	TRBJ2-6	TRBV7-9	CASSLDVGSSGANVLTF	TGTGCCAGCAGCTTAGATGTCGGAAGCTCTGGGGCCAACGTCCTGACTTTC
.	.	15	TRBJ2-5	TRBV29-1	CSVDSGLAGQGEQYF	TGCAGCGTTGATTCTGGGCTAGCGGGACAGGGTGAGCAGTACTTC
.	.	12	TRBJ2-5	TRBV7-2	CASSPILYEHYF	TGTGCCAGCAGTCCGATCCTTTACGAGCACTACTTC
.	few	11	TRBJ2-1	TRBV29-1	CSVPGGWKQFF	TGCAGCGTTCCTGGGGGGTGGAAGCAGTTCTTC
.	.	14	TRBJ2-7	TRBV28	CASSLRDSHQEQYF	TGTGCCAGCAGTTTACGAGACAGTCATCAAGAGCAGTACTTC
TRBD1	few	15	TRBJ2-7	TRBV13	CASRLGGTGVYEQYF	TGTGCCAGCAGACTAGGAGGGACAGGGGTGTACGAGCAGTACTTC
.	.	14	TRBJ2-5	TRBV28	CASSLYLGEETQYF	TGTGCCAGCAGTTTATATCTGGGGGAAGAGACCCAGTACTTC
.	.	15	TRBJ2-7	TRBV10-3	CAISESDTKPYEQYF	TGTGCCATCAGTGAGTCGGACACAAAACCCTACGAGCAGTACTTC
TRBD2	.	16	TRBJ2-5	TRBV4-2	CASSPGFGGAQETQYF	TGTGCCAGCAGCCCTGGCTTCGGGGGGGCCCAAGAGACCCAGTACTTC
TRBD1	few	16	TRBJ2-2	TRBV5-5	CASSSDRTGFTGELFF	TGTGCCAGCAGCTCTGATAGGACAGGGTTCACCGGGGAGCTGTTTTTT
.	.	13	TRBJ2-7	TRBV5-1	CASSLLDLDEQYF	TGCGCCAGCAGCTTGTTGGATTTGGACGAGCAGTACTTC
TRBD1	few	17	TRBJ2-3	TRBV20-1	CSARGQAGQGIADTQYF	TGCAGTGCTAGAGGGCAGGCGGGACAGGGGATCGCAGATACGCAGTATTTT
.	few	15	TRBJ2-4	TRBV29-1	CSVDEMGSGKNIQYF	TGCAGCGTAGATGAAATGGGGTCGGGCAAAAACATTCAGTACTTC
.	many	9	TRBJ2-5	TRBV29-1	CSVGETQYF	TGCAGCGTTGGGGAGACCCAGTACTTC
TRBD2	.	16	TRBJ2-5	TRBV3-1	CASSQEGGGTQETQYF	TGTGCCAGCAGCCAAGAGGGCGGGGGTACTCAAGAGACCCAGTACTTC
TRBD1	few	15	TRBJ2-7	TRBV5-1	CASSLMRQGLYEQYF	TGCGCCAGCAGCTTGATGCGACAGGGGTTATACGAGCAGTACTTC
TRBD2	many	14	TRBJ2-7	TRBV12-3/TRBV12-4	CASSPVGGAREQYF	TGTGCCAGCAGCCCCGTCGGGGGGGCACGGGAGCAGTACTTC
.	.	14	TRBJ1-6	TRBV27	CASSFNSNNSPLHF	TGTGCCAGCAGTTTTAACAGTAATAATTCACCCCTCCACTTT
.	few	13	TRBJ1-2	TRBV12-3/TRBV12-4	CASRTGTRYGYTF	TGTGCCAGCAGAACCGGGACAAGATATGGCTACACCTTC
TRBD1	few	15	TRBJ2-7	TRBV7-2	CASGLDRVSSYEQYF	TGTGCCAGCGGCCTAGACAGGGTCAGCTCCTACGAGCAGTACTTC
.	.	14	TRBJ2-7	TRBV20-1	CSAREGATSYEQYF	TGCAGTGCTAGAGAGGGGGCAACCTCCTACGAGCAGTACTTC
.	.	11	TRBJ2-1	TRBV30	CAWSTRSEQFF	TGTGCCTGGAGTACGCGGTCGGAGCAGTTCTTC
.	many	14	TRBJ1-4	TRBV18	CASSPRAWGEKLFF	TGTGCCAGCTCACCAAGGGCCTGGGGTGAAAAACTGTTTTTT
TRBD2	many	14	TRBJ2-5	TRBV7-2	CASNPGGSQETQYF	TGTGCCAGCAACCCCGGGGGGAGCCAAGAGACCCAGTACTTC
TRBD2	many	13	TRBJ2-1	TRBV5-1	CASSLGRTREQFF	TGCGCCAGCAGCTTGGGGCGGACTAGGGAGCAGTTCTTC